The 29 T cell receptor beta chains presented below share a single source sample, sequenced in a study of cytomegalovirus exposure and HLA in healthy donors. With 60 Vbeta and 13 Jbeta primers, the PCR was carried out. TCRdb's table, derived via immunoSEQ multiplex PCR, lists solely in-frame clones and lacks some. Here the sample spans under 130,000 clones, around 76% being singletons. Sequenced material: PBMCs. The receptors were sampled from a man between 40 and 49 years old in good health and CMV-seropositive.

V gene TRBV21-1 combines with J gene TRBJ1-1. TRBV21-1 is classified as a pseudogene. The CDR3 consists of 16 residues. CDR3 protein: CASSTPPGGPNTEAFF. CDR3 coding DNA: TGTGCCAGCAGCACCCCACCGGGGGGCCCTAACACTGAAGCTTTCTTT.

This chain links TRBV28 with TRBJ2-1; 9 bases match TRBD2. V lost 5 bases, J lost 4 bases, and 9 bases stayed unmatched. This CDR3 has 16 residues. Germline V lookup: CDR1 MDHEN, CDR2 SYDVKM. CDR3 nucleotides: TGTGCCAGCAGTCAAGGCGGGACTAGCTCTTACAATGAGCAGTTCTTC. It specifies CASSQGGTSSYNEQFF. The complete variable domain, with remaining parts taken from reference TRBV28 and TRBJ2-1, reads DVKVTQSSRYLVKRTGEKVFLECVQDMDHENMFWYRQDPGLGLRLIYFSYDVKMKEKGDIPEGYSVSREKKERFSLILESASTNQTSMYLCASSQGGTSSYNEQFFGPGTRLTVL.

This clone showed up just a few times. The CDR3 loop is CASSEGAASNYGYTF. The CDR3 DNA sequence: TGTGCCAGCAGTGAAGGGGCGGCCTCTAACTATGGCTACACCTTC. This chain links TRBV7-2 with TRBJ1-2; D possibly corresponds to TRBD1 (5 bases). Trimming shortened V by 6 bases and J by 0 bases, and 14 bases separated the two germline ends. CDR3 size: 15 residues. Germline V gene data show CDR1 as SGHTA and CDR2 as FQGNSA.

The chain has TRBV27 and TRBJ2-3, with D unclear. The CDR3 totals 15 residues. Germline V CDR1 and CDR2: MNHEY, SMNVEV (reference sequence). V lost 2 bases to trimming and J lost 6 bases, with 15 bases between them. The CDR3 sequence: CASSLKTSRPDTQYF. CDR3 nucleotides: TGTGCCAGCAGTTTAAAGACCTCGAGGCCCGATACGCAGTATTTT.

The V call is TRBV28, the J call TRBJ2-3; perhaps TRBD1 as D (6 bases). Trimming removed 2 bases from V and 4 bases from J, with 10 bases in between. Germline V CDR1 and CDR2: MDHEN, SYDVKM. The CDR3 is made up of 14 amino acids. The CDR3 sequence is CASSLRDNPDTQYF. The CDR3 DNA follows: TGTGCCAGCAGTTTACGGGACAACCCAGATACGCAGTATTTT.

This rearrangement joins TRBV30 to TRBJ1-3, with no clear D. CDR1 GTSNPN and CDR2 SVGIG come from the germline V gene (reference sequence). The CDR3 is made up of 14 amino acids. V was clipped by 3 bases and J by 4 bases, with 13 bases between them. CDR3 nucleotide sequence: TGTGCCTGGAGGTTCGGCGGAGCCGGAAACACCATATATTTT. Translation gives CAWRFGGAGNTIYF.

The chain is built from TRBV23-1 and TRBJ2-7; D is possibly TRBD1 (5 bases). TRBV23-1 is classed as an ORF, of uncertain function. V was clipped by 2 bases and J by 2 bases, with 22 bases between them. CDR3 length: 18 amino acids. The CDR3 spells CASSQPRPPGLYPYEQYF. In DNA, the CDR3 is TGCGCCAGCAGTCAACCTCGACCCCCAGGGCTCTACCCCTACGAGCAGTACTTC.

This clone occurred once. One end of the junction is discordant with germline, which a read error may explain. The chain employs TRBV2 and TRBJ2-6; 7 bases fit TRBD1. CDR1 and CDR2 (germline): SNHLY, FYNNEI. This CDR3 is built from 15 residues. The CDR3, as DNA: TGTGCCAGCAGGAGCCGGGACAGAGGAAATAACGGCCTGACTTTC. Encoded protein: CASRSRDRGNNGLTF.

The chain combines TRBV6-1 with TRBJ1-2; 9 positions agree with TRBD1. Germline CDR1 reads MNHNS; CDR2 reads SASEGT. V lost 10 bases, J lost 6 bases, and 6 bases stayed unmatched. This CDR3 contains 12 residues. The CDR3 loop reads CATSTGGDGYTF. CDR3 bases: TGTGCCACTTCCACAGGGGGCGATGGCTACACCTTC.

The chain couples TRBV7-9 to TRBJ2-5; 7 bases map to TRBD1. J was trimmed by 2 bases and V by 5 bases; bases with no gene match: 8. CDR3 length: 15 amino acids. The germline V gene has CDR1 SEHNR and CDR2 FQNEAQ (reference sequence). The CDR3: CASSQDRPAQETQYF. The CDR3 coding sequence is TGTGCCAGCAGCCAGGACAGGCCCGCGCAAGAGACCCAGTACTTC.

The chain joins TRBV5-4 to TRBJ1-1; no clear D gene. The V end was cut by 4 bases, the J end by 0 bases, with 10 bases between. The CDR3 runs to 14 residues. Germline lookup yields CDR1 SGHNT and CDR2 YYREEE (reference sequence). In DNA form, the CDR3 reads TGTGCCAGCAGCCGGCCCGGGATGAACACTGAAGCTTTCTTT. Its translation: CASSRPGMNTEAFF.

The chain joins TRBV7-9 to TRBJ1-3; D gene uncertain. CDR1 is SEHNR, CDR2 FQNEAQ, per germline (reference sequence). The CDR3 consists of 16 residues. V was shortened by 5 bases and J by 2 bases, with 16 bases between the two germline ends. The CDR3, as DNA: TGTGCCAGCAGCCTCCTCCTGACATATACTGGAAACACCATATATTTT. This translates into CASSLLLTYTGNTIYF.

This clone was detected a few times. V gene TRBV6-6 combines with J gene TRBJ1-2; 7 nucleotides agree with TRBD1. This CDR3 is 14 amino acids long. The V and J ends lost 7 bases and 2 bases, in that order; junction bases with no gene match: 7. Germline V CDR1 and CDR2: MNHNY, SVGAGI (reference sequence). The CDR3 coding sequence is TGTGCCAGCACCGTACAGGGGATGAACTATGGCTACACCTTC. It is translated as CASTVQGMNYGYTF.

V is TRBV7-3 and J is TRBJ2-7; 7 nucleotides agree with TRBD2. The CDR3 has 15 residues. From germline, CDR1 is SGHTA and CDR2 FQGTGA. V lost 2 bases to trimming and J lost 0 bases; unmatched junction nucleotides: 4. The CDR3 loop is CASSLSGGSSYEQYF. CDR3 nucleotides: TGTGCCAGCAGCTTATCGGGCGGGAGCTCCTACGAGCAGTACTTC.

There are a few counts of this clone. V and J are TRBV2 and TRBJ2-1; TRBD2 matches 9 bases. The CDR3 totals 16 residues. With 3 bases clipped from V and 4 bases from J, the junction kept 7 bases outside the gene matches. The V gene's germline CDR1 is SNHLY and CDR2 FYNNEI. CDR3 sequence: CASSDLAGPIYNEQFF. For the CDR3, the DNA is TGTGCCAGCAGTGACCTAGCGGGACCGATTTACAATGAGCAGTTCTTC.

This clone was recorded a few times. V usage is TRBV18 and J usage is TRBJ2-7, with a possible D match to TRBD2 (6 bases). V lost 1 base, J lost 5 bases, and 15 bases lay in between. Germline V lookup: CDR1 KGHSH, CDR2 LQKENI. The CDR3 runs to 15 residues. DNA of the CDR3: TGTGCCAGCTCACCACGGATGGTTAGCGGCCACGAGCAGTACTTC. It yields the protein CASSPRMVSGHEQYF.

This clone showed up just once. The chain couples TRBV6-5 to TRBJ1-1; a possible D gene is TRBD1 (5 bases). The V end lost 11 bases, the J end lost 3 bases, and 10 bases lay between the germline ends. The CDR3 has 11 amino acids. Germline V gene lookup returns CDR1 MNHEY and CDR2 SVGAGI. CDR3 residues: CACKGYTEAFF. Written as DNA, the CDR3 is TGTGCCTGTAAGGGGTACACTGAAGCTTTCTTT.

Only a few counts were recorded for this clone. The chain joins TRBV10-3 to TRBJ2-2; 9 positions agree with TRBD1. Germline V gene sequence: CDR1 ENHRY, CDR2 SYGVKD. V was pared by 6 bases and J by 8 bases, with 4 bases of the junction left unmatched. The CDR3 extends over 13 amino acids. The CDR3 loop is CAIRGQGTGELFF. Written as DNA, the CDR3 is TGTGCCATCAGGGGACAGGGAACGGGGGAGCTGTTTTTT.

J is TRBJ2-7 and V is TRBV28; TRBD2 matches at 8 bases. The germline V gene has CDR1 MDHEN and CDR2 SYDVKM. The CDR3 has 18 residues. The V segment lost 3 bases and the J segment 7 bases; nucleotides outside the gene matches: 20. CDR3: CASSLLRASGPVRGEQYF. Here the CDR3 DNA reads TGTGCCAGCAGTTTGCTTCGGGCTAGCGGGCCCGTCCGGGGTGAGCAGTACTTC.

J is TRBJ2-5 and V is TRBV11-3; D unresolved. V lost 2 bases, J lost 7 bases, and 8 bases lay in between. This CDR3 region has 12 residues. Germline V CDR1 and CDR2: SGHNT, YENEEA. The CDR3 region is CASSLNYVTQYF. The CDR3 nucleotides read TGTGCCAGCAGCTTAAATTATGTGACCCAGTACTTC.

V is TRBV9 and J is TRBJ2-1; TRBD2 matches 7 bases. The CDR3 consists of 15 residues. Trimming cost V 6 bases and J 5 bases; bases outside gene matches: 11. In germline, CDR1 is SGDLS, CDR2 YYNGEE. The CDR3 is CASNPGRDRDNEQFF. As DNA, the CDR3 is TGTGCCAGCAACCCGGGGAGGGATCGAGACAATGAGCAGTTCTTC.

The V gene is TRBV4-3, the J gene TRBJ1-1, with D unresolved. Trimming pared 3 bases from V and 6 bases from J, leaving 17 bases between. Germline loops: CDR1 LGHNA, CDR2 YSLEER. The CDR3 has 15 residues. CDR3 coding DNA: TGCGCCAGCAGCCAGAGATCCCTGGGCCCGGCTGAAGCTTTCTTT. This encodes CASSQRSLGPAEAFF.

This chain's CDR3 is CASSSGTGNNGIRDTQYF. In DNA, the CDR3 is TGTGCCAGCAGTTCCGGGACAGGGAACAATGGGATAAGAGATACGCAGTATTTT. The V gene is TRBV28, the J gene TRBJ2-3, with TRBD1 matching 9 bases. The CDR3 runs to 18 residues. Germline V gene data show CDR1 as MDHEN and CDR2 as SYDVKM. The V gene end was trimmed by 4 bases and the J gene end by 5 bases; junction bases not matched to a gene: 16.

The genes are TRBV9 and TRBJ1-2; 9 nucleotides align to TRBD1. CDR3 size: 15 residues. The V gene end was trimmed by 0 bases and the J gene end by 5 bases; junction bases not matched to a gene: 5. The germline V gene encodes CDR1 SGDLS and CDR2 YYNGEE. The CDR3 here is CASSVVPGQGYGYTF. CDR3 bases: TGTGCCAGCAGCGTAGTACCCGGACAGGGGTATGGCTACACCTTC.

This chain uses TRBV5-6 with TRBJ2-7; no clear D gene. Trimming took off 0 bases at V and 0 bases at J, with 7 bases between the two ends. The germline gives CDR1 SGHDT, CDR2 YYEEEE. This CDR3 comprises 14 residues. As DNA, the CDR3 is TGTGCCAGCAGCTTGGGACTTAGCTCCTACGAGCAGTACTTC. Translation: CASSLGLSSYEQYF.

This chain links TRBV4-2 with TRBJ2-7, with D perhaps matching TRBD1 (5 bases). In germline, CDR1 is LGHNA, CDR2 YNFKEQ. Deletions cut 0 bases from V and 3 bases from J, with 6 bases between. The CDR3 loop spans 13 amino acids. The DNA for the CDR3 is TGTGCCAGCAGCCAAGATGACAGCTACGAGCAGTACTTC. This sequence encodes CASSQDDSYEQYF.

This clone was seen a single time. The chain joins TRBV6-6 to TRBJ1-2, with D possibly being TRBD1 (5 bases). In germline, CDR1 is MNHNY, CDR2 SVGAGI (reference sequence). V lost 5 bases and J lost 0, with 13 bases in between. The CDR3 extends over 15 amino acids. CDR3 nucleotides: TGTGCCAGCAGTGGGCCAGGGTCCACTAACTATGGCTACACCTTC. Amino acid sequence: CASSGPGSTNYGYTF.

This chain connects TRBV15 to TRBJ1-2; the match to TRBD1 covers 7 bases. The CDR3 has 15 residues. Trimming at V came to 3 bases and at J to 4 bases, leaving 8 bases not matched to a gene. From germline, CDR1 is LNHNV and CDR2 YYDKDF (reference sequence). The CDR3 DNA follows: TGTGCCACCAGCAGTACACAGGGGAAAGGCTATGGCTACACCTTC. It translates to CATSSTQGKGYGYTF.

The chain recombines TRBV7-2 with TRBJ1-6; TRBD1 agrees at 7 bases. This CDR3 comprises 13 residues. In germline, CDR1 is SGHTA, CDR2 FQGNSA. Trimming cost V 2 bases and J 10 bases; bases outside gene matches: 2. The CDR3 spells CASSLTGVSPLHF. The CDR3 DNA reads as TGTGCCAGCAGCTTAACAGGGGTATCACCCCTCCACTTT.